This T cell receptor (beta chain) was sequenced during a study of B cell selection in AIRE deficiency. The CDR3 loop spans 15 amino acids. The V gene end was trimmed by 8 bases and the J gene end by 8 bases; junction bases not matched to a gene: 11. The germline CDR1 and CDR2 sequences are KGHSH and LQKENI. Sorting defined conventional CD4 T cells as CD4+CD127+. In the authors' workflow: Conventional T cell pools: about 99,000 distinct patient, 13.4x10^4 donor TCRbeta sequences. Generated by immunoSEQ multiplex PCR, the TCRdb table keeps only in-frame clones and is missing some. The DNA gave D and trimming, while V, J and clone size come from that table. The table has roughly 25,000 clones, about 96% seen once; the top ten hold 0.2% to 0.25%.

The receptor was derived from a human donor with AIRE deficiency. The sample consisted of conventional CD4+ T cells sorted from PBMCs. The V and J genes are TRBV18 and TRBJ2-1; 11 nucleotides align to TRBD2. This CDR3 is CASSSGRAESDEQFF. For the CDR3, the DNA is TGTGCCAGCAGTAGCGGGAGGGCCGAATCGGATGAGCAGTTCTTC.